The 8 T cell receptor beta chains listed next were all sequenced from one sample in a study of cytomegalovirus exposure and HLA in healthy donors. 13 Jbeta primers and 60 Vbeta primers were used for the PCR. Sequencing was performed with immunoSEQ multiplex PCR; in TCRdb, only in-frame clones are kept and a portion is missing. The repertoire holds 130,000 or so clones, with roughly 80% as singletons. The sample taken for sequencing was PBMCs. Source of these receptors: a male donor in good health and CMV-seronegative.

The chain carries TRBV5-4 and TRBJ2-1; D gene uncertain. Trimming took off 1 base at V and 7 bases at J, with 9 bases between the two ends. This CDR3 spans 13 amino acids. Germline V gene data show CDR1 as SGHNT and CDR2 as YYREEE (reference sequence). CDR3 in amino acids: CASSLWHTNEQFF. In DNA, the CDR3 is TGTGCCAGCAGCTTGTGGCATACGAATGAGCAGTTCTTC.

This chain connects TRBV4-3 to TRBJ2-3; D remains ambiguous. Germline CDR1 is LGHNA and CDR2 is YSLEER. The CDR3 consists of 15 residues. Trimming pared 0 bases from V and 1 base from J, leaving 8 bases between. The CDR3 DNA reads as TGCGCCAGCAGCCAAGATCCCTCTCGCACAGATACGCAGTATTTT. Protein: CASSQDPSRTDTQYF.

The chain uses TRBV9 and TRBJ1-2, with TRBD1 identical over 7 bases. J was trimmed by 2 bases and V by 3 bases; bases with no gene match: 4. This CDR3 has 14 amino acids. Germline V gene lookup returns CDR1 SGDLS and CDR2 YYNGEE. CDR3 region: CASSAGQPNYGYTF. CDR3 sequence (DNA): TGTGCCAGCAGCGCGGGACAGCCCAACTATGGCTACACCTTC.

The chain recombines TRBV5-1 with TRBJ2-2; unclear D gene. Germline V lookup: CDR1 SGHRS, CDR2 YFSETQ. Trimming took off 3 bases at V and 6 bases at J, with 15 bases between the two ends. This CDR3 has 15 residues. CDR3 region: CASSSTQRNPGELFF. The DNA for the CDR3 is TGCGCCAGCAGCTCGACCCAGCGAAATCCCGGGGAGCTGTTTTTT. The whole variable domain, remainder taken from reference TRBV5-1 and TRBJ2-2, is KAGVTQTPRYLIKTRGQQVTLSCSPISGHRSVSWYQQTPGQGLQFLFEYFSETQRNKGNFPGRFSGRQFSNSRSEMNVSTLELGDSALYLCASSSTQRNPGELFFGEGSRLTVL.

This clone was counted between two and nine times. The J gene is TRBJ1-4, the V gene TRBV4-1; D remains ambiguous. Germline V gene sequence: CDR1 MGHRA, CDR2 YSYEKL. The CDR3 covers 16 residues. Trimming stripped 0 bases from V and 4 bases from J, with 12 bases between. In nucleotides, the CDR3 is TGCGCCAGCAGCCAAGATCGTGAGGGCGTTAATGAAAAACTGTTTTTT. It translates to CASSQDREGVNEKLFF.

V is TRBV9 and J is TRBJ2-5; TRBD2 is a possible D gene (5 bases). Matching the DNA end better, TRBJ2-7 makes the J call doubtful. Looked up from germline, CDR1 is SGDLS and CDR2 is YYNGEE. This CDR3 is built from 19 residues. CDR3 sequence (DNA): TGTGCCAGCAGCGTAGCAGGACCCCCCGGAGCGGCGACGATCTCCGAGCAGTACTTC. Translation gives CASSVAGPPGAATISEQYF.

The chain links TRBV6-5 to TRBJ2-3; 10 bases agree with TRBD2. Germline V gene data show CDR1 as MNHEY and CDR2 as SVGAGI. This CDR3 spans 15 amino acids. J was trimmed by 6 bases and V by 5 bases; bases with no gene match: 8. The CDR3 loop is CASSQRQAGGDTQYF. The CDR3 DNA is TGTGCCAGCAGTCAACGCCAAGCGGGGGGGGATACGCAGTATTTT.

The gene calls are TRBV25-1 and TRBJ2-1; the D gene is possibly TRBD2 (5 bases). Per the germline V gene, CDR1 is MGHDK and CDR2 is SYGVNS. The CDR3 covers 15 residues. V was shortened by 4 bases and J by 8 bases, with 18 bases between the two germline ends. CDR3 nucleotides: TGTGCCAGCAGTGTGACCGGGATAGCTATCGATGAGCAGTTCTTC. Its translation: CASSVTGIAIDEQFF.